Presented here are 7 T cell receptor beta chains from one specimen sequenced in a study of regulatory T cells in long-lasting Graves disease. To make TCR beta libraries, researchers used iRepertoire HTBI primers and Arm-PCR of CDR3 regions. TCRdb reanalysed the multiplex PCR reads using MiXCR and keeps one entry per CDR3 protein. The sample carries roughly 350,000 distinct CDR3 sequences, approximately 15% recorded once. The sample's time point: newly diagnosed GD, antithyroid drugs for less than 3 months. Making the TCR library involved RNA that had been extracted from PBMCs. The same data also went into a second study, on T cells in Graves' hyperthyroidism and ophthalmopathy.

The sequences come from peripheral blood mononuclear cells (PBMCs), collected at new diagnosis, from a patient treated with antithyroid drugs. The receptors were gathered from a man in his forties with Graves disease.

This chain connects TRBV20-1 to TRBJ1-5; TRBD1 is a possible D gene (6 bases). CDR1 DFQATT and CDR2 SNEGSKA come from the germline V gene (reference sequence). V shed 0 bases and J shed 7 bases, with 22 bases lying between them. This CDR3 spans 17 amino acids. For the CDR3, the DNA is TGCAGTGCTAGAGATCTCGTGCAGGGGATCAGGAACCAGCCCCAGCATTTT. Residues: CSARDLVQGIRNQPQHF.

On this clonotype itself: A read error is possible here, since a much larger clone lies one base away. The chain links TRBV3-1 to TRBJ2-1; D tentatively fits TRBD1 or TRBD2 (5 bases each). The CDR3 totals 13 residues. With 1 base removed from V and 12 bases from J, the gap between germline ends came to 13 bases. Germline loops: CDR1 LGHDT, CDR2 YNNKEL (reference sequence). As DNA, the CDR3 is TGTGCCAGCAGCCAAGTTCTGGGACGTAGGCAGTTCTTC. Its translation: CASSQVLGRRQFF.

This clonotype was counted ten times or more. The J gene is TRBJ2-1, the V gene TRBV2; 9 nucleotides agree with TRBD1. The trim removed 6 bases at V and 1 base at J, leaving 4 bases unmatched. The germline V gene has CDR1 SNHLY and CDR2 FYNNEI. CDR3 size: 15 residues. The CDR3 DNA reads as TGTGCCAGCAGCGGGGGACAGGGATCCTACAATGAGCAGTTCTTC. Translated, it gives CASSGGQGSYNEQFF.

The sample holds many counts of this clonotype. The CDR3 protein is CSVEVTRGGTGELFF. CDR3 coding DNA: TGCAGCGTTGAAGTTACGAGGGGAGGAACCGGGGAGCTGTTTTTT. This chain joins TRBV29-1 and TRBJ2-2; perhaps TRBD2 as D (6 bases). Germline assignment: CDR1 SQVTM and CDR2 ANQGSEA. The V gene lost 1 base and the J gene lost 5 bases, with 14 bases spanning the gap. The CDR3 runs 15 residues.

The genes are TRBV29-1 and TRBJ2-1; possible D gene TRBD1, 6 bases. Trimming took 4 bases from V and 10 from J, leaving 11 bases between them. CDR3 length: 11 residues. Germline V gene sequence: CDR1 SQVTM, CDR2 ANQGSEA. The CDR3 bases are TGCAGCGTTGGGTCCGGGACAGAGCAGTTCTTC. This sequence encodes CSVGSGTEQFF.

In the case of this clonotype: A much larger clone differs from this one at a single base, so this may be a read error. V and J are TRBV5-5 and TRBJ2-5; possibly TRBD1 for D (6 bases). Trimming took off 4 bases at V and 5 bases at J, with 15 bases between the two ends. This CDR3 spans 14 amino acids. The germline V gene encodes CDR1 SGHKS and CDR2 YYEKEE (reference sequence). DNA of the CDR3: TGTGCCAGCAGCACCCCAGGGGCGGCGGAGACCCAGTACTTC. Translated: CASSTPGAAETQYF.

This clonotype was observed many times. The CDR3 nucleotides read TGTGCCAGCGGCGGACTAGCGGGGTTCAATGAGCAGTTCTTC. Residues: CASGGLAGFNEQFF. V usage is TRBV2 and J usage is TRBJ2-1, with 12 nucleotides matching TRBD2. Germline V gene data show CDR1 as SNHLY and CDR2 as FYNNEI. V lost 8 bases and J lost 6; bases outside the gene matches: 5. CDR3 length equals 14 residues.